The present T cell receptor (beta chain) was sequenced within a study of cytomegalovirus exposure and HLA in healthy donors. As for the study in general: There were 117 million unique TCR beta sequences, drawn from 200 million or so T cells, in an earlier analysis.

Germline V CDR1 and CDR2: MNHEY, SMNVEV (reference sequence). CDR3 size: 14 residues. V trimming: 9 bases; J trimming: 4 bases; junction bases outside the gene matches: 10. The primer mix had 60 Vbeta and 13 Jbeta primers. This table comes from immunoSEQ multiplex PCR, and its TCRdb copy is limited to in-frame clones, with some not included. The sample lists 85,000 to 100,000 clones, 77% occurring once. Concerning this clone itself: Its antigen is currently unknown.

Whole-study results and caveats: Later analysis indicated greater clonal expansion among HLA-associated TCR beta chains than among equally common other chains. Near-uniform donor sequencing depth was presumed by presence/absence analyses. Later analysis showed most CMV-associated TCR beta chains appearing HLA-restricted.

The sequenced material came from PBMCs. The V and J genes are TRBV27 and TRBJ2-3; 7 bases match TRBD1. This clonotype was obtained from a man aged 45-65 years in good health and CMV-seropositive. CDR3 in amino acids: CASFFRGSPDTQYF. In DNA form, the CDR3 reads TGTGCCAGTTTCTTCAGGGGGTCGCCAGATACGCAGTATTTT.